This T cell receptor (beta chain) was identified during a study of metastatic and nonmetastatic thyroid tumors. Study summary: Comparison of repertoires was carried out across blood and tumor or nodule tissue from malignant and benign thyroid patients.

Comments on this clone: Its cognate antigen is unknown.

Per the original methods: Using the CDR3 differences seen across clinicopathological groups, the authors built a distant-metastasis classifier for papillary thyroid cancer, which was meant to discriminate distant-metastatic patients. TCRdb re-analyzed the PCR reads using MiXCR. V and J calls and clone size were set by TCRdb, not the authors. Here the sample spans around 16,000 clones, 30% to 40% being singletons. Findings and limits, study-wide: In both blood and tumor samples, TCR beta diversity was reported significantly higher for malignant than benign nodules.

Prior to thyroid surgery, none of the patients had received any treatment. Trimming pared 7 bases from V and 3 bases from J, leaving 12 bases between. The CDR3 runs 13 residues. The germline gives CDR1 SGHTA, CDR2 FQGTGA. Specimen: tumor tissue. This sequence joins TRBV7-3 and TRBJ1-1; D gene unclear. The sequence was obtained from a male donor with papillary thyroid cancer or a benign thyroid nodule (not recorded which). Some clones in this sample may be carry-over from other donors' samples. The CDR3 nucleotides are TGTGCCAGCACCAGGTACTTGGACACTGAAGCTTTCTTT. This gives the protein CASTRYLDTEAFF.